This T cell receptor beta chain was documented in a study of regulatory T cells in long-lasting Graves disease. The study's findings and limits: The sample size was small, and this may have reduced accuracy.

Germline V gives CDR1 GTSNPN, CDR2 SVGIG (reference sequence). Trimming removed 2 bases at V and 1 base at J, with 5 bases between. This CDR3 is 12 amino acids long. Time point reported: newly diagnosed GD, antithyroid drugs for less than 3 months. PBMC RNA was the source of the TCR library. This clonotype appeared many times. Its target is not known. Libraries of TCR beta came from iRepertoire HTBI primers plus Arm-PCR of CDR3 regions. TCRdb reprocessed the multiplex PCR reads via MiXCR and lists one record per CDR3 protein. Seen here are around 480,000 distinct CDR3 sequences, about 16% observed once, and the top ten hold 9% to 15%. The same data also contributed to another study, on T cells in Graves' hyperthyroidism and ophthalmopathy.

The receptor's source is a man aged 40-55 years with Graves disease. Material: peripheral blood mononuclear cells (PBMCs), obtained at new diagnosis, from a patient treated with antithyroid drugs. The rearrangement uses TRBV30 and TRBJ2-5, with D unclear. In DNA form, the CDR3 reads TGTGCCTGGAGTAGGACCCAAGAGACCCAGTACTTC. Its protein product is CAWSRTQETQYF.